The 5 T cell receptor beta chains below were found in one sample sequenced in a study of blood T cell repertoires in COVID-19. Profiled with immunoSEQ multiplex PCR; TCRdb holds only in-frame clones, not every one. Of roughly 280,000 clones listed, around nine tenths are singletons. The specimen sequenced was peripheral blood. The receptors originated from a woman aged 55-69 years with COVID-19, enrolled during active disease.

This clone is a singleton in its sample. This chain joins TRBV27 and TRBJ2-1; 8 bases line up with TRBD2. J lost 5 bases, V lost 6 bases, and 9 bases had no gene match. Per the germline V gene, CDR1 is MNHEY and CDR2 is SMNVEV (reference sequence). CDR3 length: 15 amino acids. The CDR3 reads CASSKAGVGDNEQFF. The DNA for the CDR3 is TGTGCCAGCAGCAAAGCGGGAGTGGGGGACAATGAGCAGTTCTTC.

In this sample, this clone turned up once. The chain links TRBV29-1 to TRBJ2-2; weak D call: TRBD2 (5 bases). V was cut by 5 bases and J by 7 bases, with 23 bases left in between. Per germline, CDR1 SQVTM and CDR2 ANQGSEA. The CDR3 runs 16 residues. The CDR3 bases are TGCAGCGTTCCCCTTATGAGGCTAGCTGTGGTCGGGGAGCTGTTTTTT. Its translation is CSVPLMRLAVVGELFF.

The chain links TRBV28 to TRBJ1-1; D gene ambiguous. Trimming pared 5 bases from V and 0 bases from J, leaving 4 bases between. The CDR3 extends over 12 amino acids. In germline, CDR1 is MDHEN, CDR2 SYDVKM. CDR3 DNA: TGTGCCAGCAGTCCCTTGAACACTGAAGCTTTCTTT. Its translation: CASSPLNTEAFF.

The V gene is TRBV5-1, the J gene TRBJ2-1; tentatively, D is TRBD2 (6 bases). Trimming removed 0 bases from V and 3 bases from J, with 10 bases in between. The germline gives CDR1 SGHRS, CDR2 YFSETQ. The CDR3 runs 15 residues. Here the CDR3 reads CASSLEAGNYNEQFF. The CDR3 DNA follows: TGCGCCAGCAGCTTGGAGGCGGGGAACTACAATGAGCAGTTCTTC.

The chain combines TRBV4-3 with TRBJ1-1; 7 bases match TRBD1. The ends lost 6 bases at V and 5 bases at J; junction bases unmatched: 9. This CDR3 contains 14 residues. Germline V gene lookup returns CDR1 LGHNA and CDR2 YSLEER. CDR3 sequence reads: CASSSNRGRTEAFF. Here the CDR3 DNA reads TGCGCCAGCAGTTCGAACAGGGGACGAACTGAAGCTTTCTTT.